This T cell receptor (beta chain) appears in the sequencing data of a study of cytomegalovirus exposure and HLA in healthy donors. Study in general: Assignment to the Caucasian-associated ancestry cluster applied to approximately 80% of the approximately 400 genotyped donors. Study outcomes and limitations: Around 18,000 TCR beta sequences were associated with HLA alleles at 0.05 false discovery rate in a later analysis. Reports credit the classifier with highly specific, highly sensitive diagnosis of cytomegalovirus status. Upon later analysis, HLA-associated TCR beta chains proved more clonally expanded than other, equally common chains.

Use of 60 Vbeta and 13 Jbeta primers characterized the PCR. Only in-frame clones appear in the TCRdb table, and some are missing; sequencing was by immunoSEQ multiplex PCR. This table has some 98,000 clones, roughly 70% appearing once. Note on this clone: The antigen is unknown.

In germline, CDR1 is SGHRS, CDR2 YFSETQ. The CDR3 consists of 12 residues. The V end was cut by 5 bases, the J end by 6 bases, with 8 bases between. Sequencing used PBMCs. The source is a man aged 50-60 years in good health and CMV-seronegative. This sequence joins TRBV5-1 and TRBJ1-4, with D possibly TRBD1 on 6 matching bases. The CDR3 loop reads CASRAGDEKLFF. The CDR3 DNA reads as TGCGCCAGCAGGGCAGGGGATGAAAAACTGTTTTTT.